Following are 24 T cell receptor beta chains from one sample sequenced in a study of T cells in Graves' hyperthyroidism and ophthalmopathy (dated by TCRdb to about 2019). Library construction relied on multiplex PCR. The reads were generated on an Illumina HiSeq 2000. TCR beta CDR3 regions were amplified from RNA transcripts. The first round of RT-PCR for the TCR CDR3 was performed with the HTBI primer set and the Qiagen OneStep RT-PCR kit. The public reads were reanalyzed by TCRdb: fastp trimming at Q25, MiXCR alignment, in-frame beta chains only. Identical CDR3 protein sequences are pooled into one entry, listed with their most common genes and DNA. This sample gives about 380,000 distinct CDR3 sequences in total; approximately 15% of them show up just once. The top ten clones comprise around 21% of the sample. The sequenced sample was blood. Receptors were obtained from a man between 25 and 39 years old with Graves' hyperthyroidism that later progressed to Graves' ophthalmopathy.

This clonotype was picked up one time. This chain links TRBV6-2 or TRBV6-3 with TRBJ2-3, with a possible D match to TRBD1 (6 bases). V was clipped by 2 bases and J by 5 bases, with 8 bases between them. The length of the CDR3 is 13 residues. CDR1 is MNHEY and CDR2 is SVGEGT in the germline V gene. In nucleotides, the CDR3 is TGTGCCAGCAGTTACGCCAGGGGAGATACGCAGTATTTT. As protein: CASSYARGDTQYF.

The chain combines TRBV5-5 with TRBJ1-4; D remains ambiguous. The CDR3 runs to 18 residues. Trimming took off 1 base at V and 13 bases at J, with 29 bases between the two ends. The germline V gene encodes CDR1 SGHKS and CDR2 YYEKEE (reference sequence). CDR3 in amino acids: CASSLLPEAGGEMKGLFF. Written as DNA, the CDR3 is TGTGCCAGCAGCTTGCTTCCCGAGGCAGGCGGAGAGATGAAAGGACTGTTTTTT. Using reference TRBV5-5 and TRBJ1-4 for the parts outside the CDR3, the full variable domain is DAGVTQSPTHLIKTRGQQVTLRCSPISGHKSVSWYQQVLGQGPQFIFQYYEKEERGRGNFPDRFSARQFPNYSSELNVNALLLGDSALYLCASSLLPEAGGEMKGLFFGSGTQLSVL.

The sample holds many counts of this clonotype. The rearrangement links TRBV6-1 to TRBJ1-5, with 9 positions matching TRBD1. CDR1 and CDR2 (germline): MNHNS, SASEGT. V lost 5 bases to trimming and J lost 5 bases; unmatched junction nucleotides: 7. The CDR3 is made up of 15 amino acids. The CDR3: CASSPDRGLYQPQHF. In DNA form, the CDR3 reads TGTGCCAGCAGTCCGGACAGGGGATTATATCAGCCCCAGCATTTT.

The chain couples TRBV6-2 or TRBV6-3 to TRBJ2-5, with 7 bases identical to TRBD1. V was pared by 2 bases and J by 1 base, with 1 base of the junction left unmatched. This CDR3 spans 14 amino acids. From germline, CDR1 is MNHEY and CDR2 SVGEGT. CDR3 sequence: CASSYTGAQETQYF. CDR3 nucleotides: TGTGCCAGCAGTTACACAGGGGCCCAAGAGACCCAGTACTTC.

As regards this clonotype: The junction and the germline gene differ at one end; a read error may be behind it. The V and J genes are TRBV7-9 and TRBJ2-5, with D unresolved. Germline CDR1 SEHNR, CDR2 FQNEAQ (reference sequence). This CDR3 has 15 residues. As DNA, the CDR3 is TGTGCCAGCAGCTTAGAACTGACGTTACAAGTGACCCAGTACTTC. Translating it yields CASSLELTLQVTQYF. Full variable domain (missing parts from reference TRBV7-9 and TRBJ2-5): DTGVSQNPRHKITKRGQNVTFRCDPISEHNRLYWYRQTLGQGPEFLTYFQNEAQLEKSRLLSDRFSAERPKGSFSTLEIQRTEQGDSAMYLCASSLELTLQVTQYFGPGTRLLVL.

The V call is TRBV5-1, the J call TRBJ2-5, with 10 bases aligning to TRBD2. Germline lookup yields CDR1 SGHRS and CDR2 YFSETQ. The V segment lost 0 bases and the J segment 5 bases; nucleotides outside the gene matches: 7. The CDR3 is made up of 16 amino acids. In DNA form, the CDR3 reads TGCGCCAGCAGCTTGGAGCGAGCGGGGGGGCGGGAGACCCAGTACTTC. This sequence encodes CASSLERAGGRETQYF.

The rearrangement uses TRBV11-2 and TRBJ1-3; D is ambiguous. Trimming pared 5 bases from V and 2 bases from J, leaving 10 bases between. The CDR3 has 14 residues. Germline V gene lookup returns CDR1 SGHAT and CDR2 FQNNGV. CDR3 region: CASSRAGTGNTIYF. CDR3 in DNA: TGTGCCAGCAGCCGAGCAGGAACTGGAAACACCATATATTTT. The complete variable domain, with remaining parts taken from reference TRBV11-2 and TRBJ1-3, reads EAGVAQSPRYKIIEKRQSVAFWCNPISGHATLYWYQQILGQGPKLLIQFQNNGVVDDSQLPKDRFSAERLKGVDSTLKIQPAKLEDSAVYLCASSRAGTGNTIYFGEGSWLTVV.

This clonotype was counted at least ten times. The chain joins TRBV2 to TRBJ1-2, with D perhaps matching TRBD1 (5 bases). Deletions cut 7 bases from V and 3 bases from J, with 15 bases between. The CDR3 length is 14 residues. Per the germline V gene, CDR1 is SNHLY and CDR2 is FYNNEI. The chain's CDR3 is CASTENRMYYGYTF. The CDR3 bases are TGTGCCAGCACCGAAAACAGGATGTACTATGGCTACACCTTC.

The V call is TRBV19, the J call TRBJ2-1; 13 positions agree with TRBD2. V dropped 4 bases and J dropped 7; count of bases not matched to a gene: 4. The CDR3 runs to 15 residues. Germline V gene lookup returns CDR1 LNHDA and CDR2 SQIVND (reference sequence). The chain's CDR3 is CASSTGTSGVNEQFF. CDR3 DNA: TGTGCCAGTAGTACCGGGACTAGCGGGGTGAATGAGCAGTTCTTC.

This clonotype was detected only once. This rearrangement joins TRBV4-1 to TRBJ2-7; D gene ambiguous. The CDR3 spans 14 residues. Germline-derived CDR1 and CDR2 are MGHRA and YSYEKL. Trimming pared 1 base from V and 2 bases from J, leaving 9 bases between. CDR3 region: CASSQVNAPYEQYF. In DNA form, the CDR3 reads TGCGCCAGCAGCCAAGTAAACGCCCCCTACGAGCAGTACTTC.

This clonotype was found many times. The rearrangement uses TRBV5-1 and TRBJ2-2; 11 bases align to TRBD1. J was trimmed by 4 bases and V by 3 bases; bases with no gene match: 5. In germline, CDR1 is SGHRS, CDR2 YFSETQ. CDR3 length equals 16 residues. The CDR3 loop is CASSWTGTGGTGELFF. In DNA form, the CDR3 reads TGCGCCAGCAGCTGGACCGGGACAGGGGGCACCGGGGAGCTGTTTTTT. Supplemented by reference TRBV5-1 and TRBJ2-2, the full variable domain reads KAGVTQTPRYLIKTRGQQVTLSCSPISGHRSVSWYQQTPGQGLQFLFEYFSETQRNKGNFPGRFSGRQFSNSRSEMNVSTLELGDSALYLCASSWTGTGGTGELFFGEGSRLTVL.

This clonotype was picked up a small number of times. The V call is TRBV4-1, the J call TRBJ1-2, with D unclear. The CDR3 has 14 amino acids. Germline V gene data show CDR1 as MGHRA and CDR2 as YSYEKL. V dropped 0 bases and J dropped 2 bases, with 7 bases sitting between them. The CDR3 DNA follows: TGCGCCAGCAGCCAAGACCCACTCAACTATGGCTACACCTTC. Its translation: CASSQDPLNYGYTF.

This clonotype was picked up many times. The chain employs TRBV20-1 and TRBJ2-1; 14 positions match TRBD2. The CDR3 runs 19 residues. Germline V gives CDR1 DFQATT, CDR2 SNEGSKA (reference sequence). V dropped 6 bases and J dropped 2; count of bases not matched to a gene: 15. The CDR3 region is CSAPSSGLAGGMAYNEQFF. CDR3 sequence (DNA): TGCAGTGCCCCCTCCTCCGGACTAGCGGGGGGCATGGCCTACAATGAGCAGTTCTTC.

The V call is TRBV5-4, the J call TRBJ2-5, with 12 bases fitting TRBD2. Germline V gene lookup returns CDR1 SGHNT and CDR2 YYREEE (reference sequence). The V gene end was trimmed by 2 bases and the J gene end by 2 bases; junction bases not matched to a gene: 10. This CDR3 has 18 amino acids. This CDR3 is CASSLTSGGTLAQETQYF. The CDR3 nucleotides read TGTGCCAGCAGCTTAACTAGCGGGGGGACCTTGGCACAAGAGACCCAGTACTTC. Full variable domain (missing parts from reference TRBV5-4 and TRBJ2-5): ETGVTQSPTHLIKTRGQQVTLRCSSQSGHNTVSWYQQALGQGPQFIFQYYREEENGRGNFPPRFSGLQFPNYSSELNVNALELDDSALYLCASSLTSGGTLAQETQYFGPGTRLLVL.

CDR3 sequence (DNA): TGCAGTGCTAGAGCCGGGACTAGGAGCACAGATACGCAGTATTTT. Translating gives CSARAGTRSTDTQYF. The J gene is TRBJ2-3, the V gene TRBV20-1, with 8 bases fitting TRBD2. CDR3 length equals 15 residues. Looked up from germline, CDR1 is DFQATT and CDR2 is SNEGSKA (reference sequence). The ends lost 1 base at V and 0 bases at J; junction bases unmatched: 3.

In this sample, this clonotype turned up a few times. The genes are TRBV6-2 or TRBV6-3 and TRBJ1-4; D may be TRBD1 (5 bases). The germline V and J ends were trimmed by 5 bases and 8 bases, with 18 bases remaining between them. The CDR3 length is 15 residues. CDR1 is MNHEY and CDR2 is SVGEGT in the germline V gene. CDR3 sequence (DNA): TGTGCCAGCAGTAAGCTGGGGACTCGAGGGGAAAAACTGTTTTTT. This encodes CASSKLGTRGEKLFF.

This clonotype was seen more than once but under ten times. The rearrangement joins TRBV10-3 to TRBJ1-1; D possibly corresponds to TRBD1 (6 bases). Trimming cost V 2 bases and J 8 bases, with 9 bases left between them. Germline V lookup: CDR1 ENHRY, CDR2 SYGVKD. The CDR3 totals 12 residues. Written as DNA, the CDR3 is TGTGCCATCAGTGAGCAGAGGGGGGAAGCTTTCTTT. Residues: CAISEQRGEAFF.

In its sample, this clonotype was seen many times. The V and J genes are TRBV5-5 and TRBJ2-3; 10 positions agree with TRBD2. V lost 5 bases to trimming and J lost 4 bases; unmatched junction nucleotides: 7. This CDR3 is 15 amino acids long. Germline V gene lookup returns CDR1 SGHKS and CDR2 YYEKEE (reference sequence). In DNA, the CDR3 is TGTGCCAGCAGTCCGAGCGGGGGGGCACCAGATACGCAGTATTTT. Translating gives CASSPSGGAPDTQYF.

This clonotype came up many times. This sequence joins TRBV6-1 and TRBJ2-3; D is undetermined. CDR3 length: 14 residues. Between the trimmed V and J ends, which lost 3 bases and 3 bases, there was a span of 10 bases. Germline V gene lookup returns CDR1 MNHNS and CDR2 SASEGT. The CDR3 DNA is TGTGCCAGCAGTGAGGTGGGGTTTACAGATACGCAGTATTTT. Translating it yields CASSEVGFTDTQYF.

This clonotype was found many times. The rearrangement joins TRBV12-3 or TRBV12-4 to TRBJ1-5; TRBD1 matches 11 bases. The CDR3 is 16 residues long. Trimming removed 6 bases from V and 7 bases from J; junction bases left unmatched: 11. The CDR3 DNA reads TGTGCCAGCAGAATAGGGGACAGGGGGTATGGACAGCCCCAGCATTTT. Amino acid sequence: CASRIGDRGYGQPQHF.

This clonotype showed up many times. The chain recombines TRBV28 with TRBJ2-3, with 7 bases that match TRBD1. From germline, CDR1 is MDHEN and CDR2 SYDVKM. V shed 2 bases, J shed 5 bases, and the junction held 4 bases outside the gene matches. The CDR3 has 14 amino acids. The CDR3 is CASSLRGLVDTQYF. CDR3 coding DNA: TGTGCCAGCAGTTTAAGGGGGCTGGTAGATACGCAGTATTTT.

This chain links TRBV28 with TRBJ1-2, with D uncertain. Per the germline V gene, CDR1 is MDHEN and CDR2 is SYDVKM. V dropped 5 bases and J dropped 7 bases, with 23 bases sitting between them. The CDR3 is 16 residues long. The CDR3 spells CASSLSLLGNVGGYTF. CDR3 DNA sequence: TGTGCCAGCAGTCTCTCCTTACTAGGGAACGTTGGTGGCTACACCTTC.

The J gene is TRBJ2-1, the V gene TRBV18; 9 positions match TRBD1. The CDR3 spans 17 residues. CDR1 and CDR2 from the germline V gene are KGHSH and LQKENI. With 1 base clipped from V and 10 bases from J, the junction kept 14 bases outside the gene matches. The CDR3 protein is CASSPQTSGQGLGEQFF. In nucleotides, the CDR3 is TGTGCCAGCTCACCACAGACGTCAGGACAGGGGTTGGGGGAGCAGTTCTTC.

This clonotype was recorded a few times. The chain employs TRBV5-1 and TRBJ1-2; D may be TRBD1 (6 bases). This CDR3 spans 17 amino acids. Germline CDR1 is SGHRS and CDR2 is YFSETQ. The V end lost 3 bases, the J end lost 4 bases, and 22 bases lay between the germline ends. CDR3 coding DNA: TGCGCCAGCAGCTGGAGATCCGGGTCCCAGGGGAGCTATGGCTACACCTTC. It translates to CASSWRSGSQGSYGYTF.